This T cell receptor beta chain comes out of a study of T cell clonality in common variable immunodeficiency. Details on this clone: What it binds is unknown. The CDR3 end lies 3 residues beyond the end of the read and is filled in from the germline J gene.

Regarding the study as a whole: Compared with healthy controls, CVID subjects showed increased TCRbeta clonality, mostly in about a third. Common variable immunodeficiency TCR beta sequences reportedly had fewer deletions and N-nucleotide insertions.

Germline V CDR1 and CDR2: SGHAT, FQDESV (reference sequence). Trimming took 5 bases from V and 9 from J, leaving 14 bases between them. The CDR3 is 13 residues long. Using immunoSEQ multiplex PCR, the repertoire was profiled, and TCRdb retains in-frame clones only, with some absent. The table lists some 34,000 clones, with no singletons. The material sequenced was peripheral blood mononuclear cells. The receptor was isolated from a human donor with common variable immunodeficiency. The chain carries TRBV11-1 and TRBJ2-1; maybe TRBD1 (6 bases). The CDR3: CASSAGTRVEQFF. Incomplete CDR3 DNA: TGTGCCAGCAGCGCCGGGACAAGGGTTGAG.